This TCR beta chain appears in the sequencing data of a study of blood T cells in healthy people across ages. The CDR3 loop spans 19 amino acids. From germline, CDR1 is SGHDT and CDR2 YYEEEE. Losses at the gene ends were 3 bases for V and 3 bases for J; bases not matched to a gene: 15. A second 7 to 11 cycle PCR used barcoded and J-beta primers. Via MiXCR, TCRdb re-called the 5' RACE reads, giving one row per CDR3 protein. This sample yields approximately 2,000,000 distinct CDR3 sequences, of which more than 35% are seen a single time; more than 20% belongs to the top ten. Source material: blood. This chain joins TRBV5-6 and TRBJ2-3; 11 bases align to TRBD2. The sequence derives from a human donor in good health. The CDR3 sequence is CASSWGLFGLAGGTDTQYF. DNA for the CDR3: TGTGCCAGCAGCTGGGGCCTTTTTGGCCTAGCGGGGGGAACAGATACGCAGTATTTT.